These T cell receptor beta chains were read from a single sample in a study of Graves' ophthalmopathy and Graves' hyperthyroidism. TCRdb analysed the multiplex PCR reads with MiXCR anew, one entry per CDR3 protein. The top ten hold less than 55% of the sample, which has 740,000 or so distinct CDR3 sequences, 40% seen once. The specimen sequenced was peripheral blood. The receptors stem from an adult man with Graves' ophthalmopathy. The CDR3 runs from the conserved cysteine through the conserved F or W. Each record gives: J gene, V gene, D gene, clone size, CDR3 protein, CDR3 DNA. A D gene is named only where the DNA matches it firmly. Clone size is not always given. Where it is, it says once, few, many or a class for expanded clones.

j_gene: TRBJ1-1
v_gene: TRBV10-2
d_gene: .
abundance: .
CDR3aa: CASSLGRGGAEAFF
CDR3nt: TGTGCCAGCAGCCTCGGGCGGGGTGGGGCTGAAGCTTTCTTT

j_gene: TRBJ1-1
v_gene: TRBV20-1
d_gene: .
abundance: many
CDR3aa: CSARRRRTEAFF
CDR3nt: TGCAGTGCTAGAAGGCGTCGGACTGAAGCTTTCTTT

j_gene: TRBJ1-1
v_gene: TRBV29-1
d_gene: TRBD1
abundance: many
CDR3aa: CSGQGAANTEAFF
CDR3nt: TGCAGCGGACAGGGTGCGGCGAACACTGAAGCTTTCTTT

j_gene: TRBJ2-5
v_gene: TRBV5-1
d_gene: .
abundance: .
CDR3aa: CASSLKQETQYF
CDR3nt: TGCGCCAGCAGCTTGAAACAAGAGACCCAGTACTTC

j_gene: TRBJ1-2
v_gene: TRBV2
d_gene: .
abundance: .
CDR3aa: CASSEARGAYGGYTF
CDR3nt: TGTGCCAGCAGTGAAGCGCGTGGGGCCTACGGTGGCTACACCTTC

j_gene: TRBJ1-5
v_gene: TRBV7-2
d_gene: .
abundance: .
CDR3aa: CASSLAIGFNQPQHF
CDR3nt: TGTGCCAGCAGCTTAGCGATAGGGTTCAATCAGCCCCAGCATTTT

j_gene: TRBJ2-7
v_gene: TRBV12-3/TRBV12-4
d_gene: .
abundance: .
CDR3aa: CASSSRVQKQYF
CDR3nt: TGTGCCAGCAGTTCGAGAGTGCAGAAGCAGTACTTC

j_gene: TRBJ2-7
v_gene: TRBV7-9
d_gene: TRBD1
abundance: few
CDR3aa: CASSQDRSGTGARYF
CDR3nt: TGTGCCAGCAGCCAAGATCGGAGCGGGACAGGGGCCCGGTACTTC

j_gene: TRBJ2-7
v_gene: TRBV20-1
d_gene: .
abundance: .
CDR3aa: CSARRHTGSPKREQYF
CDR3nt: TGCAGTGCTAGACGCCATACAGGGTCCCCCAAGCGCGAGCAGTACTTC

j_gene: TRBJ2-5
v_gene: TRBV11-3
d_gene: .
abundance: .
CDR3aa: CASSLDHGGTQYF
CDR3nt: TGTGCCAGCAGCTTAGATCATGGGGGGACCCAGTACTTC

j_gene: TRBJ2-5
v_gene: TRBV7-9
d_gene: .
abundance: few
CDR3aa: CASSHTKGLETQYF
CDR3nt: TGTGCCAGCAGCCACACCAAGGGTTTAGAGACCCAGTACTTC

j_gene: TRBJ1-5
v_gene: TRBV7-9
d_gene: TRBD1
abundance: many
CDR3aa: CASSFSGQGVQPQHF
CDR3nt: TGTGCCAGCAGCTTCTCGGGACAGGGGGTTCAGCCCCAGCATTTT

j_gene: TRBJ1-2
v_gene: TRBV19
d_gene: .
abundance: few
CDR3aa: CATATGRGYGYTF
CDR3nt: TGTGCCACCGCAACTGGGAGGGGCTATGGCTACACCTTC

j_gene: TRBJ2-1
v_gene: TRBV25-1
d_gene: .
abundance: .
CDR3aa: CASRRGTIGEQFF
CDR3nt: TGTGCCAGCAGACGCGGGACAATCGGTGAGCAGTTCTTC

j_gene: TRBJ1-6
v_gene: TRBV7-2
d_gene: TRBD1
abundance: few
CDR3aa: CASSQSWTGSNSPLHF
CDR3nt: TGTGCCAGCAGCCAAAGCTGGACAGGGAGTAATTCACCCCTCCACTTT

j_gene: TRBJ1-1
v_gene: TRBV15
d_gene: .
abundance: .
CDR3aa: CATSSSGVMGAFF
CDR3nt: TGTGCCACCAGCAGTTCCGGCGTTATGGGAGCTTTCTTT

j_gene: TRBJ1-6
v_gene: TRBV5-1
d_gene: .
abundance: few
CDR3aa: CASRPGAGRNSPLHF
CDR3nt: TGCGCCAGCAGGCCGGGGGCCGGGCGAAATTCACCCCTCCACTTT

j_gene: TRBJ2-2
v_gene: TRBV20-1
d_gene: .
abundance: .
CDR3aa: CSADQIGVNDTGELFF
CDR3nt: TGCAGTGCTGACCAGATAGGGGTGAATGACACCGGGGAGCTGTTTTTT

j_gene: TRBJ1-1
v_gene: TRBV29-1
d_gene: .
abundance: .
CDR3aa: CSVEDRGMNTEAFF
CDR3nt: TGCAGCGTTGAAGATCGGGGGATGAACACTGAAGCTTTCTTT

j_gene: TRBJ2-5
v_gene: TRBV7-2
d_gene: TRBD1
abundance: few
CDR3aa: CASSLGGQGVGETQYF
CDR3nt: TGTGCCAGCAGCTTAGGTGGACAGGGGGTAGGAGAGACCCAGTACTTC

j_gene: TRBJ1-1
v_gene: TRBV7-3
d_gene: .
abundance: .
CDR3aa: CASSLTYGGTEAFF
CDR3nt: TGTGCCAGCAGCTTAACGTATGGGGGCACTGAAGCTTTCTTT

j_gene: TRBJ1-6
v_gene: TRBV12-3/TRBV12-4
d_gene: .
abundance: many
CDR3aa: CASTLALGRGSPLHF
CDR3nt: TGTGCCAGCACCCTAGCTTTGGGTAGAGGTTCACCCCTCCACTTT

j_gene: TRBJ1-2
v_gene: TRBV10-2
d_gene: .
abundance: .
CDR3aa: CASSVDRYNYGYTF
CDR3nt: TGTGCCAGCAGCGTGGACAGATATAACTATGGCTACACCTTC

j_gene: TRBJ2-2
v_gene: TRBV29-1
d_gene: TRBD1
abundance: many
CDR3aa: CSVEEDRGGNTGELFF
CDR3nt: TGCAGCGTTGAAGAGGACAGGGGAGGGAACACCGGGGAGCTGTTTTTT

j_gene: TRBJ1-2
v_gene: TRBV9
d_gene: TRBD1
abundance: few
CDR3aa: CASSVAPGQGAWRSGYTF
CDR3nt: TGTGCCAGCAGCGTAGCCCCGGGACAGGGGGCGTGGAGGTCGGGCTACACCTTC

j_gene: TRBJ1-1
v_gene: TRBV2
d_gene: .
abundance: .
CDR3aa: CASSFAVVGGGTEAFF
CDR3nt: TGTGCCAGCAGTTTTGCCGTCGTGGGCGGTGGCACTGAAGCTTTCTTT

j_gene: TRBJ1-4
v_gene: TRBV2
d_gene: TRBD1
abundance: few
CDR3aa: CASRGTAATNEKLFF
CDR3nt: TGTGCCAGCAGGGGGACAGCAGCAACTAATGAAAAACTGTTTTTT

j_gene: TRBJ1-1
v_gene: TRBV2
d_gene: TRBD1
abundance: .
CDR3aa: CASSARQGDTEAFF
CDR3nt: TGTGCCAGCTCAGCACGACAGGGCGACACTGAAGCTTTCTTT

j_gene: TRBJ1-1
v_gene: TRBV7-2
d_gene: .
abundance: .
CDR3aa: CASSLGTGDEAFF
CDR3nt: TGTGCCAGCAGCCTCGGAACAGGAGATGAAGCTTTCTTT

j_gene: TRBJ2-3
v_gene: TRBV11-2
d_gene: TRBD2
abundance: .
CDR3aa: CASSLGRTSASTDTQYF
CDR3nt: TGTGCCAGCAGCTTAGGGCGGACTAGCGCTAGCACAGATACGCAGTATTTT

j_gene: TRBJ2-5
v_gene: TRBV7-2
d_gene: .
abundance: .
CDR3aa: CASSLGEIQETQYF
CDR3nt: TGTGCCAGCAGTCTGGGTGAGATCCAAGAGACCCAGTACTTC

j_gene: TRBJ2-5
v_gene: TRBV2
d_gene: TRBD2
abundance: .
CDR3aa: CASSPTSGGEETQYF
CDR3nt: TGTGCCAGCAGTCCAACTAGCGGGGGGGAAGAGACCCAGTACTTC

j_gene: TRBJ2-7
v_gene: TRBV20-1
d_gene: TRBD1
abundance: .
CDR3aa: CSARGTGHSREQYF
CDR3nt: TGCAGTGCTAGAGGGACAGGCCATTCGAGAGAGCAGTACTTC

j_gene: TRBJ2-5
v_gene: TRBV7-9
d_gene: .
abundance: many
CDR3aa: CASSPRQGGETQYF
CDR3nt: TGTGCCAGCAGTCCCCGACAGGGAGGAGAGACCCAGTACTTC

j_gene: TRBJ1-5
v_gene: TRBV19
d_gene: .
abundance: few
CDR3aa: CAREHAGLNQPQHF
CDR3nt: TGTGCCAGAGAGCATGCGGGGCTCAATCAGCCCCAGCATTTT

j_gene: TRBJ1-1
v_gene: TRBV20-1
d_gene: TRBD1
abundance: .
CDR3aa: CSARTGATNTEAFF
CDR3nt: TGCAGTGCTAGGACAGGGGCGACGAACACTGAAGCTTTCTTT

j_gene: TRBJ1-4
v_gene: TRBV2
d_gene: .
abundance: many
CDR3aa: CASSDADNEKLFF
CDR3nt: TGTGCCAGCAGTGATGCAGATAATGAAAAACTGTTTTTT

j_gene: TRBJ2-6
v_gene: TRBV11-1
d_gene: .
abundance: few
CDR3aa: CASSLGVRGTGANVLTF
CDR3nt: TGTGCCAGCAGTTTAGGGGTCCGCGGGACGGGGGCCAACGTCCTGACTTTC

j_gene: TRBJ1-5
v_gene: TRBV6-5
d_gene: .
abundance: many
CDR3aa: CASSYGGINQPQHF
CDR3nt: TGTGCCAGCAGTTACGGGGGGATTAATCAGCCCCAGCATTTT

j_gene: TRBJ2-2
v_gene: TRBV29-1
d_gene: TRBD1
abundance: .
CDR3aa: CSSTGTTGELFF
CDR3nt: TGCAGCTCGACAGGGACCACCGGGGAGCTGTTTTTT

j_gene: TRBJ1-5
v_gene: TRBV24-1
d_gene: .
abundance: .
CDR3aa: CASRPYSLGPNQPQHF
CDR3nt: TGTGCCAGCAGACCTTACAGCCTTGGTCCTAATCAGCCCCAGCATTTT